The 26 T cell receptor beta chains given below trace back to one sample, sequenced in a study of blood T cell repertoires in COVID-19. Clones were read by immunoSEQ multiplex PCR, and TCRdb kept only the in-frame ones, dropping some. This sample yields 210,000 or so clones, of which almost 90% are seen a single time; 1.5% belongs to the top ten. The source material was peripheral blood. Receptors were obtained from a young man with active or convalescent COVID-19.

The chain joins TRBV11-2 to TRBJ2-3; D possibly corresponds to TRBD2 (5 bases). With 3 bases removed from V and 2 bases from J, the gap between germline ends came to 12 bases. Germline V CDR1 and CDR2: SGHAT, FQNNGV. The CDR3 covers 15 residues. DNA for the CDR3: TGTGCCAGCAGCTTGCGCGGGCAGTTCACAGATACGCAGTATTTT. This gives the protein CASSLRGQFTDTQYF.

The rearrangement links TRBV27 to TRBJ1-2; TRBD1 matches 8 bases. CDR1 is MNHEY and CDR2 is SMNVEV in the germline V gene (reference sequence). This CDR3 spans 15 amino acids. Trimming at V came to 8 bases and at J to 2 bases, leaving 10 bases not matched to a gene. CDR3: CASGPMGQANYGYTF. CDR3 nucleotides: TGTGCCAGCGGACCCATGGGACAGGCGAACTATGGCTACACCTTC.

This rearrangement joins TRBV27 to TRBJ1-4; perhaps TRBD1 as D (5 bases). The CDR3 runs to 16 residues. V was cut by 5 bases and J by 8 bases, with 21 bases left in between. CDR1 MNHEY and CDR2 SMNVEV come from the germline V gene (reference sequence). This CDR3 reads CASSPGPGGLGEKLFF. In DNA, the CDR3 is TGTGCCAGCAGTCCGGGACCCGGGGGATTAGGGGAAAAACTGTTTTTT.

This chain uses TRBV29-1 with TRBJ2-7, with D unclear. Germline CDR1 and CDR2: SQVTM and ANQGSEA. The CDR3 contains 12 residues. V lost 4 bases and J 2 bases, leaving 9 bases between the germline ends. This CDR3 reads CSVAAGPYEQYF. The CDR3 DNA reads as TGCAGCGTTGCGGCAGGCCCCTACGAGCAGTACTTC.

The chain recombines TRBV7-2 with TRBJ1-5, with D possibly matching TRBD1 (5 bases). The CDR3 is 17 amino acids. V lost 1 base, J lost 1 base, and 14 bases lay in between. In germline, CDR1 is SGHTA, CDR2 FQGNSA. CDR3: CASSLGIPGDSNQPQHF. For the CDR3, the DNA is TGTGCCAGCAGCTTAGGTATCCCGGGGGACAGCAATCAGCCCCAGCATTTT.

This chain uses TRBV7-6 with TRBJ2-6; possibly TRBD1 for D (5 bases). Deletions cut 5 bases from V and 0 bases from J, with 11 bases between. The CDR3 spans 16 residues. Germline loops: CDR1 SGHVS, CDR2 FNYEAQ. CDR3 in amino acids: CASSPERGSGANVLTF. CDR3 coding DNA: TGTGCCAGCAGCCCAGAAAGGGGCTCTGGGGCCAACGTCCTGACTTTC.

V gene TRBV30 combines with J gene TRBJ1-3; D remains unclear. V lost 4 bases and J lost 0, with 7 bases in between. CDR1 and CDR2 from the germline V gene are GTSNPN and SVGIG (reference sequence). This CDR3 has 13 residues. The CDR3 DNA reads TGTGCCTGGACTCACATCTCTGGAAACACCATATATTTT. Translated: CAWTHISGNTIYF.

The chain recombines TRBV5-6 with TRBJ2-7; D possibly corresponds to TRBD1 (6 bases). CDR3 length: 16 amino acids. Germline V gives CDR1 SGHDT, CDR2 YYEEEE. V was clipped by 1 base and J by 3 bases, with 17 bases between them. The CDR3 sequence is CASSLLSGQRVYEQYF. The CDR3 bases are TGTGCCAGCAGCTTGTTATCTGGACAGCGAGTCTACGAGCAGTACTTC.

CDR3 bases: TGTGCCAGCAGCATCCGACAGGACTATGGCTACACCTTC. This encodes CASSIRQDYGYTF. The chain has TRBV5-4 and TRBJ1-2; TRBD1 is a possible D gene (6 bases). V lost 4 bases and J lost 3, with 10 bases in between. The germline V gene encodes CDR1 SGHNT and CDR2 YYREEE (reference sequence). The length of the CDR3 is 13 residues.

This chain links TRBV11-1 with TRBJ2-1; D gene uncertain. The CDR3 is 15 residues long. Germline CDR1 is SGHAT and CDR2 is FQDESV (reference sequence). With 4 bases removed from V and 2 bases from J, the gap between germline ends came to 12 bases. The CDR3 here is CASSSYLAPYNEQFF. CDR3 bases: TGTGCCAGCAGCTCCTATCTCGCTCCCTACAATGAGCAGTTCTTC.

The genes are TRBV19 and TRBJ2-1, with 7 bases identical to TRBD1. This CDR3 region has 14 residues. V shed 7 bases, J shed 2 bases, and the junction held 5 bases outside the gene matches. The germline CDR1 and CDR2 sequences are LNHDA and SQIVND (reference sequence). CDR3 sequence: CASTRGQAYNEQFF. Written as DNA, the CDR3 is TGTGCCAGTACTCGCGGACAGGCCTACAATGAGCAGTTCTTC.

This sequence joins TRBV6-2 or TRBV6-3 and TRBJ2-5; a weak D match, TRBD2 (5 bases). With 0 bases removed from V and 3 bases from J, the gap between germline ends came to 14 bases. Germline V gene sequence: CDR1 MNHEY, CDR2 SVGEGT. CDR3 length: 16 amino acids. The CDR3 region has the DNA TGTGCCAGCAGTTACTCCCACGGGCGGGTAAAAGAGACCCAGTACTTC. It is translated as CASSYSHGRVKETQYF.

This sequence joins TRBV7-2 and TRBJ2-6; 9 positions agree with TRBD1. Germline V gene data show CDR1 as SGHTA and CDR2 as FQGNSA. V was pared by 7 bases and J by 4 bases, with 11 bases of the junction left unmatched. CDR3 size: 17 residues. CDR3 residues: CASNSHRGLSGANVLTF. Here the CDR3 DNA reads TGTGCCAGCAACTCGCACAGGGGGCTGTCCGGGGCCAACGTCCTGACTTTC.

The genes are TRBV7-9 and TRBJ1-2; the D gene is possibly TRBD1 (5 bases). The V gene lost 5 bases and the J gene lost 4 bases, with 23 bases spanning the gap. Germline V lookup: CDR1 SEHNR, CDR2 FQNEAQ (reference sequence). CDR3 length: 17 residues. The CDR3 spells CASSPSRSTVHFYGYTF. The CDR3 DNA follows: TGTGCCAGCAGCCCAAGTAGGTCGACAGTTCATTTCTATGGCTACACCTTC.

Only a few counts were recorded for this clone. The chain employs TRBV7-9 and TRBJ2-7; 8 positions match TRBD1. Germline CDR1 reads SEHNR; CDR2 reads FQNEAQ (reference sequence). J gave up 1 base and V 4 bases, and 6 bases lay outside the gene matches. This CDR3 is 15 amino acids long. The CDR3 here is CASSSDREASYEQYF. DNA of the CDR3: TGTGCCAGCAGCTCGGACAGGGAAGCATCCTACGAGCAGTACTTC.

The chain recombines TRBV30 with TRBJ2-7; possibly TRBD1 for D (6 bases). The V and J ends lost 3 bases and 6 bases respectively, with 9 bases between them. The germline V gene encodes CDR1 GTSNPN and CDR2 SVGIG (reference sequence). The CDR3 extends over 11 amino acids. The CDR3 DNA reads TGTGCCTGGAGAGGGGGTGCCGAGCAGTACTTC. Translating it yields CAWRGGAEQYF.

The J gene is TRBJ2-2, the V gene TRBV7-6; 7 bases agree with TRBD2. V dropped 1 base and J dropped 7; count of bases not matched to a gene: 15. The CDR3 extends over 18 amino acids. Germline V lookup: CDR1 SGHVS, CDR2 FNYEAQ. The CDR3 sequence is CASSLVQWRENFGGELFF. The DNA for the CDR3 is TGTGCCAGCAGCTTAGTTCAGTGGCGGGAGAATTTTGGCGGGGAGCTGTTTTTT.

The J gene is TRBJ1-3, the V gene TRBV5-4; unclear D gene. Germline V lookup: CDR1 SGHNT, CDR2 YYREEE (reference sequence). This CDR3 comprises 12 residues. The germline V and J ends were trimmed by 2 bases and 4 bases, with 4 bases remaining between them. The CDR3 protein is CASSLRGNTIYF. The CDR3 coding sequence is TGTGCCAGCAGCTTACGGGGAAACACCATATATTTT.

CDR3 sequence: CASSPISRGQETQYF. The CDR3 nucleotides read TGTGCCAGCTCACCAATTAGCAGAGGACAAGAGACCCAGTACTTC. This chain joins TRBV18 and TRBJ2-5; no reliable D call. This CDR3 region has 15 residues. The V and J ends lost 2 bases and 2 bases respectively, with 12 bases between them. Germline values: CDR1 KGHSH, CDR2 LQKENI. Filled out from reference TRBV18 and TRBJ2-5, the complete variable domain reads NAGVMQNPRHLVRRRGQEARLRCSPMKGHSHVYWYRQLPEEGLKFMVYLQKENIIDESGMPKERFSAEFPKEGPSILRIQQVVRGDSAAYFCASSPISRGQETQYFGPGTRLLVL.

This chain links TRBV27 with TRBJ2-3, with D possibly TRBD2 on 5 matching bases. The V gene's germline CDR1 is MNHEY and CDR2 SMNVEV (reference sequence). The CDR3 is made up of 15 amino acids. Trimming cost V 5 bases and J 2 bases, with 14 bases left between them. The DNA of the CDR3 is TGTGCCAGCAGTCGAGAGGGAGCATACACAGATACGCAGTATTTT. It translates to CASSREGAYTDTQYF.

V gene TRBV19 combines with J gene TRBJ2-6; no clear D. CDR1 LNHDA and CDR2 SQIVND come from the germline V gene (reference sequence). The CDR3 loop spans 14 amino acids. Trimming took 7 bases from V and 0 from J, leaving 7 bases between them. CDR3 nucleotide sequence: TGTGCCAGTATTCCCCACTCTGGGGCCAACGTCCTGACTTTC. Amino acids: CASIPHSGANVLTF.

This chain uses TRBV7-8 with TRBJ2-1; 8 nucleotides line up with TRBD2. V lost 3 bases, J lost 0 bases, and 4 bases stayed unmatched. The CDR3 totals 16 residues. CDR1 SGHVS and CDR2 FQNEAQ come from the germline V gene. CDR3 DNA: TGTGCCAGCAGCTTGCTAGCGGGCCCCTCCTACAATGAGCAGTTCTTC. This encodes CASSLLAGPSYNEQFF. Full variable domain (missing parts from reference TRBV7-8 and TRBJ2-1): GAGVSQSPRYKVAKRGQDVALRCDPISGHVSLFWYQQALGQGPEFLTYFQNEAQLDKSGLPSDRFFAERPEGSVSTLKIQRTQQEDSAVYLCASSLLAGPSYNEQFFGPGTRLTVL.

This clone appeared a single time. CDR3 sequence reads: CASSWGLAGSTGELFF. The CDR3 nucleotides are TGTGCCAGCAGTTGGGGACTAGCGGGATCCACCGGGGAGCTGTTTTTT. This chain connects TRBV6-5 to TRBJ2-2, with 13 bases aligning to TRBD2. Germline lookup yields CDR1 MNHEY and CDR2 SVGAGI. The CDR3 spans 16 residues. The trim removed 4 bases at V and 4 bases at J, leaving 3 bases unmatched.

This clone was recorded only once. V usage is TRBV15 and J usage is TRBJ2-3, with D unresolved. The ends were cut back, 0 bases at V and 1 base at J, with 11 bases in the middle. This CDR3 has 16 residues. The germline CDR1 and CDR2 sequences are LNHNV and YYDKDF (reference sequence). DNA for the CDR3: TGTGCCACCAGCAGAGATGTAACTGCGGGCACAGATACGCAGTATTTT. It translates to CATSRDVTAGTDTQYF.

The gene calls are TRBV28 and TRBJ2-1; 8 bases are a match to TRBD2. The CDR3 has 18 residues. Germline CDR1 and CDR2: MDHEN and SYDVKM. The J segment lost 9 bases and the V segment lost 3 bases, leaving 19 bases of the junction unmatched. DNA for the CDR3: TGTGCCAGCAGTTTCCCGGGACTAGACCCTTTTCGGAATTCTGAGCAGTTCTTC. Translated, it gives CASSFPGLDPFRNSEQFF.

The chain uses TRBV14 and TRBJ1-1; TRBD1 is a possible D gene (6 bases). Trimming shortened V by 0 bases and J by 12 bases, and 23 bases separated the two germline ends. Germline assignment: CDR1 SGHDN and CDR2 FVKESK. This CDR3 region has 16 residues. This CDR3 reads CASSQDVFWQGRPSFF. Here the CDR3 DNA reads TGTGCCAGCAGCCAAGATGTGTTTTGGCAGGGGCGTCCCTCTTTCTTT.